This TCR beta chain was sequenced for a study of post-analysis software for immune sequencing data. On the study more broadly: The study covered relapsing-remitting, secondary progressive and progressive-relapsing courses of multiple sclerosis.

As for this clonotype: Its target is unknown.

Study outcomes and limitations: Controls showed lower frequencies than patients for 4 or 5 TRBV segments, and TRBV5-6, TRBV5-1 and TRBV20-1 were among these.

The library was made from cDNA and included unique molecular identifiers. The source material, 1 to 10 million T cells, gave rise to roughly 500,000 cDNA molecules. Each CDR3 protein is one row after TCRdb ran MiXCR on the PCR reads. Of 700,000 to 800,000 distinct CDR3 sequences detected, 25% to 30% appear once; the ten largest clones hold more than 0.55%. Germline V CDR1 and CDR2: SGHRS, YFSETQ. Germline trimming cut 3 bases from V and 7 bases from J; bases unmatched to any gene: 7. The CDR3 has 15 amino acids. This sequence was found in a girl between 10 and 17 years old with multiple sclerosis. Input material: blood. The genes are TRBV5-1 and TRBJ1-6; 7 positions match TRBD1. DNA of the CDR3: TGCGCCAGCAGCTCCTCCGGGACAGCAAATTCACCCCTCCACTTT. Amino acids: CASSSSGTANSPLHF.